Shown below are 31 T cell receptor beta chains from a single sample sequenced in a study of human T cells and chemical hapten exposure. The sample's time point: pre-sensitization, week 0. Treatment reported: therapeutic diphenylcyclopropenone sensitization with weekly scalp DPC. TCRdb re-derived calls from the RACE reads in MiXCR, one entry per CDR3 protein. This sample carries under 400,000 distinct CDR3 sequences, more than 4.5% of them seen once, and the ten largest clones take 2.6%. The starting material was whole blood, obtained in connection with sensitization to the hapten diphenylcyclopropenone (DPC). The receptors come from a woman aged 45 to 65 with alopecia areata. Some clones in this sample may be carry-over from other donors' samples.

The chain carries TRBV12-3 or TRBV12-4 and TRBJ2-6; 9 nucleotides agree with TRBD1. The V gene end was trimmed by 4 bases and the J gene end by 2 bases; junction bases not matched to a gene: 9. The CDR3 length is 18 residues. CDR3 bases: TGTGCCAGCAGTTCGACCCTCGGGACAGGGCCTGGGGCCAACGTCCTGACTTTC. The encoded protein is CASSSTLGTGPGANVLTF.

There are many counts of this clonotype. The V and J genes are TRBV19 and TRBJ1-2, with D tentatively TRBD1 (6 bases). CDR3 size: 15 residues. The germline CDR1 and CDR2 sequences are LNHDA and SQIVND (reference sequence). The V and J ends lost 6 bases and 0 bases respectively, with 14 bases between them. DNA of the CDR3: TGTGCCAGTAGCCCGACCGGGACACCTAACTATGGCTACACCTTC. Encoded protein: CASSPTGTPNYGYTF.

This clonotype was observed at least ten times. The V and J genes are TRBV29-1 and TRBJ2-4; TRBD1 might be the D (6 bases). Germline CDR1 reads SQVTM; CDR2 reads ANQGSEA. Trimming cost V 5 bases and J 10 bases, with 15 bases left between them. The CDR3 has 12 amino acids. Here the CDR3 DNA reads TGCAGCGTTCACATTCTTACAGGGATTCAGTACTTC. This translates into CSVHILTGIQYF.

This clonotype has a count of ten or more. The chain carries TRBV27 and TRBJ1-2; 8 bases agree with TRBD1. Germline CDR1 MNHEY, CDR2 SMNVEV (reference sequence). Unmatched junction bases numbered 7, after V lost 5 bases and J lost 5 bases. This CDR3 has 14 residues. CDR3 bases: TGTGCCAGCAGTGCAACAGGGGGTCGTTATGGCTACACCTTC. Amino acids: CASSATGGRYGYTF.

CDR3 loop: CASSQSGTGYYEQYF. CDR3 DNA sequence: TGCGCCAGCAGCCAGTCCGGGACAGGGTACTACGAGCAGTACTTC. The V call is TRBV4-3, the J call TRBJ2-7, with 9 bases matching TRBD1. The germline gives CDR1 LGHNA, CDR2 YSLEER. The length of the CDR3 is 15 residues. V dropped 3 bases and J dropped 3; count of bases not matched to a gene: 6.

Turning to this clonotype: Being one base from a much bigger clone, this may be a read error. Here the CDR3 omits its conserved ending phenylalanine or tryptophan, so a read error is the likely source. The rearrangement joins TRBV6-2 or TRBV6-3 to TRBJ1-1, with D uncertain. CDR1 and CDR2 (germline): MNHEY, SVGEGT. This CDR3 is 14 amino acids long. Trimming cost V 2 bases and J 4 bases, with 11 bases left between them. The CDR3 nucleotides are TGTGCCAGCAGTTACGGACGCCGGACCACTGAAGCTTTCCTT. Protein sequence: CASSYGRRTTEAFL.

This clonotype was seen ten or more times. The chain is built from TRBV2 and TRBJ2-3; a possible D gene is TRBD2 (7 bases). Trimming cost V 0 bases and J 4 bases, with 11 bases left between them. Germline CDR1 is SNHLY and CDR2 is FYNNEI. The CDR3 runs to 15 residues. Here the CDR3 reads CASSEAGGPPDTQYF. The CDR3 DNA reads as TGTGCCAGCAGTGAAGCGGGGGGGCCTCCAGATACGCAGTATTTT.

For this clonotype: Mismatch with germline at one junction end may stem from a read error. The V gene is TRBV7-2, the J gene TRBJ1-5; D perhaps matches TRBD1 (5 bases). The CDR3 extends over 16 amino acids. CDR1 is SGHTA, CDR2 FQGNSA, per germline. As DNA, the CDR3 is TGTGACAGCAGCTTGCAGGGTGCGATAACAAATCAGCCCCAGCATTTT. Amino acids: CDSSLQGAITNQPQHF.

This clonotype was counted at least ten times. The V gene is TRBV4-1, the J gene TRBJ1-2, with TRBD1 as a possible D gene (6 bases). V lost 0 bases, J lost 5 bases, and 10 bases lay in between. This CDR3 is 14 amino acids long. Germline CDR1 reads MGHRA; CDR2 reads YSYEKL. The CDR3 here is CASSQEGQGYGYTF. In DNA, the CDR3 is TGCGCCAGCAGCCAAGAGGGGCAGGGGTATGGCTACACCTTC.

The chain recombines TRBV13 with TRBJ2-2, with D uncertain. The germline V gene encodes CDR1 PRHDT and CDR2 FYEKMQ (reference sequence). V lost 4 bases to trimming and J lost 3 bases, with 15 bases between them. CDR3 length: 16 amino acids. In DNA form, the CDR3 reads TGTGCCAGCAGCTCACTATATACCGATGACACCGGGGAGCTGTTTTTT. Protein sequence: CASSSLYTDDTGELFF.

The chain is built from TRBV7-9 and TRBJ1-1, with D possibly TRBD1 on 5 matching bases. The CDR3 has 14 amino acids. V dropped 1 base and J dropped 5 bases, with 11 bases sitting between them. The germline CDR1 and CDR2 sequences are SEHNR and FQNEAQ (reference sequence). In DNA form, the CDR3 reads TGTGCCAGCAGCTTAGGGGACGGGAGGACTGAAGCTTTCTTT. This sequence encodes CASSLGDGRTEAFF.

This clonotype was counted many times. This rearrangement joins TRBV20-1 to TRBJ2-1; 11 nucleotides align to TRBD2. This CDR3 comprises 15 residues. With V trimmed by 0 bases and J by 7 bases, 5 bases remained unmatched. CDR1 is DFQATT and CDR2 is SNEGSKA in the germline V gene (reference sequence). The chain's CDR3 is CSARELAGVLNEQFF. As DNA, the CDR3 is TGCAGTGCTAGAGAACTAGCGGGAGTCCTGAATGAGCAGTTCTTC.

The chain uses TRBV29-1 and TRBJ2-5, with TRBD2 identical over 8 bases. With V trimmed by 1 base and J by 4 bases, 2 bases remained unmatched. From germline, CDR1 is SQVTM and CDR2 ANQGSEA. This CDR3 contains 13 residues. The CDR3 region is CSVEGAGGETQYF. The DNA for the CDR3 is TGCAGCGTTGAAGGGGCGGGAGGAGAGACCCAGTACTTC.

This clonotype has ten or more counts. The V and J genes are TRBV5-1 and TRBJ2-1; D remains unclear. The ends were cut back, 0 bases at V and 7 bases at J, with 8 bases in the middle. CDR3 size: 13 residues. From germline, CDR1 is SGHRS and CDR2 YFSETQ. DNA of the CDR3: TGCGCCAGCAGCTTGGGACTCTCGAATGAGCAGTTCTTC. Translation gives CASSLGLSNEQFF. The whole variable domain, filled in from reference TRBV5-1 and TRBJ2-1, reads KAGVTQTPRYLIKTRGQQVTLSCSPISGHRSVSWYQQTPGQGLQFLFEYFSETQRNKGNFPGRFSGRQFSNSRSEMNVSTLELGDSALYLCASSLGLSNEQFFGPGTRLTVL.

The chain recombines TRBV12-3 or TRBV12-4 with TRBJ1-2; 7 bases fit TRBD1. The CDR3 covers 12 residues. V trimming: 6 bases; J trimming: 8 bases; junction bases outside the gene matches: 6. DNA for the CDR3: TGTGCCAGCAGGCTCCAGGGGGAAGGCTACACCTTC. The encoded protein is CASRLQGEGYTF.

J is TRBJ2-7 and V is TRBV7-6, with D possibly TRBD2 on 5 matching bases. The CDR3 consists of 12 residues. CDR1 and CDR2 from the germline V gene are SGHVS and FNYEAQ. Trimming stripped 4 bases from V and 6 bases from J, with 10 bases between. CDR3 sequence reads: CASSSLGVEQYF. The CDR3 DNA reads as TGTGCCAGCAGCTCCCTCGGGGTCGAGCAGTACTTC.

Ten or more counts support this clonotype. The chain combines TRBV11-2 with TRBJ1-6; D not resolved. The V gene lost 0 bases and the J gene lost 9 bases, with 6 bases spanning the gap. The CDR3 covers 13 residues. Germline CDR1 is SGHAT and CDR2 is FQNNGV. CDR3 amino acids: CASSLDIRSPLHF. The CDR3 DNA sequence: TGTGCCAGCAGCTTAGACATCCGTTCACCCCTCCACTTT.

This clonotype was found many times. The chain uses TRBV9 and TRBJ2-3, with 7 bases lining up with TRBD2. The CDR3 loop spans 16 amino acids. Trimming removed 0 bases from V and 5 bases from J; junction bases left unmatched: 9. Germline loops: CDR1 SGDLS, CDR2 YYNGEE. The CDR3 here is CASSVAKTSFGDTQYF. As DNA, the CDR3 is TGTGCCAGCAGCGTAGCAAAGACTAGCTTTGGAGATACGCAGTATTTT.

In this sample, this clonotype turned up many times. The rearrangement joins TRBV4-1 to TRBJ1-6; D call uncertain. Per germline, CDR1 MGHRA and CDR2 YSYEKL. Trimming cost V 0 bases and J 9 bases, with 12 bases left between them. The CDR3 has 15 residues. The CDR3 here is CASSQDPGSGSPLHF. In nucleotides, the CDR3 is TGCGCCAGCAGCCAAGATCCGGGGTCCGGTTCACCCCTCCACTTT.

In this sample, this clonotype turned up a few times. V usage is TRBV7-9 and J usage is TRBJ2-2; a weak D match, TRBD1 (6 bases). Trimming removed 2 bases from V and 3 bases from J, with 13 bases in between. The CDR3 has 16 amino acids. The germline V gene has CDR1 SEHNR and CDR2 FQNEAQ (reference sequence). In DNA, the CDR3 is TGTGCCAGCAGCTTACCAGGGGAGTTTGACACCGGGGAGCTGTTTTTT. Translated: CASSLPGEFDTGELFF.

Ten or more counts support this clonotype. This chain connects TRBV5-1 to TRBJ2-7; perhaps TRBD2 as D (6 bases). The germline V gene encodes CDR1 SGHRS and CDR2 YFSETQ. The V gene lost 2 bases and the J gene lost 2 bases, with 11 bases spanning the gap. This CDR3 is built from 14 residues. CDR3 sequence: CASSLRAGPYEQYF. The CDR3, as DNA: TGCGCCAGCAGCTTAAGGGCGGGACCCTACGAGCAGTACTTC.

The sample holds many counts of this clonotype. This sequence joins TRBV27 and TRBJ2-5; the match to TRBD2 covers 14 bases. V shed 6 bases and J 4 bases; nucleotides not matched to a gene: 4. CDR1 and CDR2 from the germline V gene are MNHEY and SMNVEV (reference sequence). This CDR3 is 15 amino acids long. CDR3 sequence (DNA): TGTGCCAGCAGCCAAGGACTAGCGGGAGGAGAGACCCAGTACTTC. Protein sequence: CASSQGLAGGETQYF.

This clonotype turned up a few times. The CDR3, as DNA: TGTGCCAGTAGTAGTCCCCAGCGGACCTACAATGAGCAGTTCTTC. Translating it yields CASSSPQRTYNEQFF. V usage is TRBV19 and J usage is TRBJ2-1; TRBD2 might be the D (5 bases). There are 15 residues in the CDR3. Germline CDR1 and CDR2: LNHDA and SQIVND (reference sequence). Trimming took off 4 bases at V and 2 bases at J, with 12 bases between the two ends.

The chain joins TRBV2 to TRBJ2-1, with TRBD2 matching over 7 bases. Trimming cost V 10 bases and J 1 base; bases outside gene matches: 7. This CDR3 has 14 residues. Germline loops: CDR1 SNHLY, CDR2 FYNNEI. CDR3 in DNA: TGTGCCACCACCGGGCGGGGGTCCTACAATGAGCAGTTCTTC. It encodes CATTGRGSYNEQFF.

Many counts were recorded for this clonotype. The CDR3: CASSLSFYNEQFF. The CDR3 bases are TGTGCCAGCAGTCTCTCATTCTACAATGAGCAGTTCTTC. The V call is TRBV6-2 or TRBV6-3, the J call TRBJ2-1; no definite D call. The CDR3 runs to 13 residues. Germline lookup yields CDR1 MNHEY and CDR2 SVGEGT. Trimming stripped 5 bases from V and 3 bases from J, with 8 bases between.

This clonotype was seen repeatedly, ten times or more. The chain is built from TRBV4-3 and TRBJ2-7; 8 bases are shared with TRBD1. Germline V gives CDR1 LGHNA, CDR2 YSLEER. This CDR3 contains 16 residues. With 1 base clipped from V and 5 bases from J, the junction kept 10 bases outside the gene matches. CDR3 in amino acids: CASSQGRAGGRDEQYF. The CDR3 region has the DNA TGCGCCAGCAGCCAAGGCCGGGCAGGGGGCAGAGACGAGCAGTACTTC.

This clonotype was seen at least ten times. This CDR3 is CASRRTGNYGYTF. In DNA form, the CDR3 reads TGTGCCAGCAGGCGGACAGGCAACTATGGCTACACCTTC. J is TRBJ1-2 and V is TRBV6-2 or TRBV6-3; 7 bases fit TRBD1. CDR1 is MNHEY and CDR2 is SVGEGT in the germline V gene. V gave up 6 bases and J gave up 2 bases; unmatched junction bases: 3. This CDR3 region has 13 residues.

This clonotype has more than one count but fewer than ten. The chain has TRBV18 and TRBJ1-1; unclear D gene. The CDR3 sequence is 15 residues long. CDR1 and CDR2 (germline): KGHSH, LQKENI. V was shortened by 2 bases and J by 0 bases, with 10 bases between the two germline ends. The CDR3 DNA follows: TGTGCCAGCTCACCAAACAGTCAGATGAACACTGAAGCTTTCTTT. It specifies CASSPNSQMNTEAFF.

The chain recombines TRBV5-1 with TRBJ2-5; D perhaps matches TRBD2 (5 bases). Germline V CDR1 and CDR2: SGHRS, YFSETQ. This CDR3 spans 16 amino acids. Trimming shortened V by 1 base and J by 4 bases, and 17 bases separated the two germline ends. DNA of the CDR3: TGCGCCAGCAGCTTGAATGCTCCGGGAACGGCAGAGACCCAGTACTTC. Protein: CASSLNAPGTAETQYF.

The chain combines TRBV6-2 or TRBV6-3 with TRBJ1-2, with TRBD1 matching 7 bases. With 6 bases clipped from V and 5 bases from J, the junction kept 6 bases outside the gene matches. CDR1 MNHEY and CDR2 SVGEGT come from the germline V gene. The CDR3 contains 13 residues. In nucleotides, the CDR3 is TGTGCCAGCAGACAGGGGATTTCTTATGGCTACACCTTC. Its protein is CASRQGISYGYTF.

Many counts were recorded for this clonotype. The rearrangement uses TRBV12-3 or TRBV12-4 and TRBJ1-6, with TRBD1 identical over 7 bases. Losses at the gene ends were 6 bases for V and 5 bases for J; bases not matched to a gene: 4. This CDR3 has 14 amino acids. CDR3 sequence reads: CASRGDSDNSPLHF. DNA of the CDR3: TGTGCCAGCAGAGGGGACAGCGATAATTCACCCCTCCACTTT.